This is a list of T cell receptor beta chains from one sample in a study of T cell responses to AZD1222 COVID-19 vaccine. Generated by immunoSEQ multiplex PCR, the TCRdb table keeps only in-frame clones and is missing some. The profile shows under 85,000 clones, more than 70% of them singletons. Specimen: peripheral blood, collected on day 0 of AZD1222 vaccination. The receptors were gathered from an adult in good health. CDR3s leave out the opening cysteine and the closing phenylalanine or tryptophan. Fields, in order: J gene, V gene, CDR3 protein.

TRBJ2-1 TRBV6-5 ASQDSSVYNEQF
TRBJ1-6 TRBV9 ASPAGISNSPLH
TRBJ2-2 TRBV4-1 ASSQGVTVTGELF
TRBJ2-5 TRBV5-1 ASSLRGTRLETQY
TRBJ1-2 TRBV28 ASSLDRLRNYGYT
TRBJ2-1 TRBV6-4 ASSKARGQGYDEQF
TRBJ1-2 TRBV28 ASSLSGNRLYGYT
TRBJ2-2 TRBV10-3 AISEFTGNTGELF
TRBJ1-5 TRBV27 ASSSHRDGQPQH
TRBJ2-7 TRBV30 ALQRATYEQY